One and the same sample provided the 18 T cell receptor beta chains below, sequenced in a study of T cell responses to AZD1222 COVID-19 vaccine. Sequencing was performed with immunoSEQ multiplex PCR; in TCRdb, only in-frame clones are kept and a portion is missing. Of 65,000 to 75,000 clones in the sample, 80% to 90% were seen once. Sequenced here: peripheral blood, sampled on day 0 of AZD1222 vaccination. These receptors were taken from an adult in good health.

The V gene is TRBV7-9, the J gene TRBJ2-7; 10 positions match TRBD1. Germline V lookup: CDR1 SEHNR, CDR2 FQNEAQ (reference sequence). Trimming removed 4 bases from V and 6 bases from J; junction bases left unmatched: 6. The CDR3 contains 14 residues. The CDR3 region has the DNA TGTGCCAGCAGCTCGGGGACAGGGGAGGGCGAGCAGTACTTC. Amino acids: CASSSGTGEGEQYF.

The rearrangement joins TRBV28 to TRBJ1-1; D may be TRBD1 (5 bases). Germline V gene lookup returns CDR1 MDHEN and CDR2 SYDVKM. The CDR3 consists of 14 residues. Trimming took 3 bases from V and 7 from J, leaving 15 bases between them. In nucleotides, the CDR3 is TGTGCCAGCAGTTTGGGAGGGGATGGGAATGAAGCTTTCTTT. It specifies CASSLGGDGNEAFF.

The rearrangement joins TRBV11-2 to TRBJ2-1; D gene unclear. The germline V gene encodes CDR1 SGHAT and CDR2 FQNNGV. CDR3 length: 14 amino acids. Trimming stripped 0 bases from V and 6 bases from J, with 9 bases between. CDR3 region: CASSLERQSNEQFF. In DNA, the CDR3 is TGTGCCAGCAGCTTAGAACGACAAAGCAATGAGCAGTTCTTC.

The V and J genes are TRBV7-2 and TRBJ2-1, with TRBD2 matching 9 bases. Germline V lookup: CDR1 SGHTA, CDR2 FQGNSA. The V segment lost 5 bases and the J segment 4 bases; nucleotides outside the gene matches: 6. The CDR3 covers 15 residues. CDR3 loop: CASSETSGPYNEQFF. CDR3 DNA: TGTGCCAGCAGCGAGACTAGCGGACCTTACAATGAGCAGTTCTTC.

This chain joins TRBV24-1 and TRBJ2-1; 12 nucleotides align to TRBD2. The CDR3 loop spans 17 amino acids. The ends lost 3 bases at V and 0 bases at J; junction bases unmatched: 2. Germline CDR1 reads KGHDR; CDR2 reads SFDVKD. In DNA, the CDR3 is TGTGCCACCAGTGATGCTAGCGGGGGGGCCTCCTACAATGAGCAGTTCTTC. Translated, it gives CATSDASGGASYNEQFF.

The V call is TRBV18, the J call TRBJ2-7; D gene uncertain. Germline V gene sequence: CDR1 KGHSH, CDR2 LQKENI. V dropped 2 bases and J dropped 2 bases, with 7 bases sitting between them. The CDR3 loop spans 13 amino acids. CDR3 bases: TGTGCCAGCTCACCAGGGGTCGCCTACGAGCAGTACTTC. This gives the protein CASSPGVAYEQYF.

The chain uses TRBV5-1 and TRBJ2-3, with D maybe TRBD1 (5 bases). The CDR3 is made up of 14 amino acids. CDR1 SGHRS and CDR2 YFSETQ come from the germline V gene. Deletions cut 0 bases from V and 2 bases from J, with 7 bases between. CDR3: CASSLDRPTDTQYF. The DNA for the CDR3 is TGCGCCAGCAGCTTGGACAGGCCCACAGATACGCAGTATTTT. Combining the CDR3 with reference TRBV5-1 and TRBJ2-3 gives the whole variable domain KAGVTQTPRYLIKTRGQQVTLSCSPISGHRSVSWYQQTPGQGLQFLFEYFSETQRNKGNFPGRFSGRQFSNSRSEMNVSTLELGDSALYLCASSLDRPTDTQYFGPGTRLTVL.

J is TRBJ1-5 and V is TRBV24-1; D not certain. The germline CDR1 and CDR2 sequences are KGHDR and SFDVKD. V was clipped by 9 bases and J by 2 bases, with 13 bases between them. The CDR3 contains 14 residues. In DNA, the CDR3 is TGTGCCACCGCGAAGGGATACGGCAATCAGCCCCAGCATTTT. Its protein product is CATAKGYGNQPQHF.

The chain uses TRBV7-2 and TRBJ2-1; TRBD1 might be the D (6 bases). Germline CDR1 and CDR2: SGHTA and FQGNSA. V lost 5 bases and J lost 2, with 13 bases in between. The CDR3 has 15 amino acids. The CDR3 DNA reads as TGTGCCAGCAGCCCCCAGGGGTTACCCTACAATGAGCAGTTCTTC. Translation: CASSPQGLPYNEQFF.

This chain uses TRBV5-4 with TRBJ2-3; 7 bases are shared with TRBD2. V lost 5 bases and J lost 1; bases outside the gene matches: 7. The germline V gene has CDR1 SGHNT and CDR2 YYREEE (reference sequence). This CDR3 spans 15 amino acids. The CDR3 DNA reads TGTGCCAGCAGGCAGCGGGGTTGGGGCACAGATACGCAGTATTTT. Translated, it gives CASRQRGWGTDTQYF.

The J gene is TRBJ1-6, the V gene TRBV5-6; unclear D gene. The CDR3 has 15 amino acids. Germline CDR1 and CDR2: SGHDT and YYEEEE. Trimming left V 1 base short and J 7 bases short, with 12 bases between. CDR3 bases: TGTGCCAGCAGCTTGTGGGCAGGCCAGAATTCACCCCTCCACTTT. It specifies CASSLWAGQNSPLHF. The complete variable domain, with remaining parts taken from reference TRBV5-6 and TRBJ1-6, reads DAGVTQSPTHLIKTRGQQVTLRCSPKSGHDTVSWYQQALGQGPQFIFQYYEEEERQRGNFPDRFSGHQFPNYSSELNVNALLLGDSALYLCASSLWAGQNSPLHFGNGTRLTVT.

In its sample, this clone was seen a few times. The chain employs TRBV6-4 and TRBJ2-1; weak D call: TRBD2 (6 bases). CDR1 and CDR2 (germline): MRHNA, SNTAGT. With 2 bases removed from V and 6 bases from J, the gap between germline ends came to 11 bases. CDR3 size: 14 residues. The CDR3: CASSDPGTGNEQFF. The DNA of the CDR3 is TGTGCCAGCAGTGACCCCGGGACTGGCAATGAGCAGTTCTTC.

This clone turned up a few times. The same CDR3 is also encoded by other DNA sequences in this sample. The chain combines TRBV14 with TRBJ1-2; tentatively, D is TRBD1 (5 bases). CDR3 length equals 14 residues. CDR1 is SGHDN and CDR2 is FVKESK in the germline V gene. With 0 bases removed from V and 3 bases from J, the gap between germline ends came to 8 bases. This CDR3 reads CASSQEGRYYGYTF. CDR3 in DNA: TGTGCCAGCAGCCAAGAGGGACGGTACTATGGCTACACCTTC.

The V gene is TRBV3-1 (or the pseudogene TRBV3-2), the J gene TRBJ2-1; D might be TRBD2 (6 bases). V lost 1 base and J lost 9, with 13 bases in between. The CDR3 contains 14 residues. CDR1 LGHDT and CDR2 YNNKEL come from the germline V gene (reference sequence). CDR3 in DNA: TGTGCCAGCAGCCAAGGTGCGGGGTTAGGTGAGCAGTTCTTC. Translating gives CASSQGAGLGEQFF.

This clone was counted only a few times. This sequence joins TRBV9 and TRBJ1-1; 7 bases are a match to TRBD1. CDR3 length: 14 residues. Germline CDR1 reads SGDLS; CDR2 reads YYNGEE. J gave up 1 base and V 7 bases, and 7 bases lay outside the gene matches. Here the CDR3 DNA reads TGTGCCAGCGGAGGGACAGAAAAGAACACTGAAGCTTTCTTT. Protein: CASGGTEKNTEAFF.

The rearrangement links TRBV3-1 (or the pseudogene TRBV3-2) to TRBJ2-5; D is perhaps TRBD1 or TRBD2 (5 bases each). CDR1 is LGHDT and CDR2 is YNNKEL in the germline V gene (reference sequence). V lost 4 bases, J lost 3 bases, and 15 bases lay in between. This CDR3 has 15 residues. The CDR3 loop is CASSPDLRGEETQYF. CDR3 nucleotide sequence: TGTGCCAGCAGCCCCGACCTGAGGGGAGAAGAGACCCAGTACTTC.

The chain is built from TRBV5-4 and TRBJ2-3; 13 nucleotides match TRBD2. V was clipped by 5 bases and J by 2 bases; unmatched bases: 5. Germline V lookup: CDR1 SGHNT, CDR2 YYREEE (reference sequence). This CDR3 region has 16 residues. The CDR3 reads CASSEGLAGITDTQYF. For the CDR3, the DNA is TGTGCCAGCAGTGAGGGACTAGCGGGAATCACAGATACGCAGTATTTT.

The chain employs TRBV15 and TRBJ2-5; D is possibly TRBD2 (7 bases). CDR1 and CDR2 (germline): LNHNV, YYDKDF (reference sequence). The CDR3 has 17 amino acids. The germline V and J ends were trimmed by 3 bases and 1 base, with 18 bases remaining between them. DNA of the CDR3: TGTGCCACCAGCAGTACCCAGGCCGCGGGGGCCCAAGAGACCCAGTACTTC. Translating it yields CATSSTQAAGAQETQYF.